This T cell receptor (beta chain) was sequenced in a study of CD8 T cells in ankylosing spondylitis. TCRdb re-derived calls from the 5' RACE reads in MiXCR, one entry per CDR3 protein. The data show a few hundred thousand distinct CDR3 sequences, about 10% seen once. Germline loops: CDR1 SGHVS, CDR2 FNYEAQ. CDR3 size: 14 residues. Trimming took 2 bases from V and 4 from J, leaving 9 bases between them. This clonotype has ten or more counts. The sequence derives from a male donor with ankylosing spondylitis or in good health (not recorded which). Sequenced: blood, either unsorted or a sorted T cell fraction (not recorded which). The genes are TRBV7-6 and TRBJ2-1, with D uncertain. The CDR3 reads CASSLRPAYNEQFF. The CDR3 region has the DNA TGTGCCAGCAGCTTACGACCCGCTTACAATGAGCAGTTCTTC.